The TCR beta chain described here comes from a study of shared clonotypes between healthy human individuals. Healthy HIV-negative adults with no recent acute infections or vaccinations were recruited as donors. CDR3 size: 16 residues. Looked up from germline, CDR1 is SGHTA and CDR2 is FQGTGA. V trimming: 5 bases; J trimming: 2 bases; junction bases outside the gene matches: 9. As processed by the authors: Without quality scores, immunoSEQ junctional reads could not be filtered like full-length reads. The assay was immunoSEQ multiplex PCR, and TCRdb's table has in-frame clones only and misses some. V, J and clone size are taken as reported in that table, and D and trimming were inferred from the DNA itself. This table has 2.3 million or so clones, about 92% appearing once.

Material for sequencing was naive CD4+ T cells from PBMCs. Noted subset: CD45RA+ positively selected. The chain joins TRBV7-3 to TRBJ2-1, with 7 bases matching TRBD1. The source of this sequence is a man younger than 35 in good health. Some clones in this sample may be carry-over from other donors' samples. For the CDR3, the DNA is TGTGCCAGCAGCATCGACAGGGCCGGAGCCTACAATGAGCAGTTCTTC. This translates into CASSIDRAGAYNEQFF.